This is a list of T cell receptor beta chains from one sample in a study of blood T cell repertoires in COVID-19. TCRdb's copy holds only in-frame clones and misses some; the assay was immunoSEQ multiplex PCR. This table has about 200,000 clones, about 89% appearing once. What was sequenced was peripheral blood. These receptor sequences come from a middle-aged man with acute or convalescent COVID-19. Each CDR3 is given with its conserved first and last residue.

j_gene | v_gene | CDR3aa
TRBJ2-7 | TRBV7-6 | CASSPSQGIAYEQYF
TRBJ1-1 | TRBV3-1/TRBV3-2 | CASSQERGQGAIEAFF
TRBJ2-5 | TRBV6-2/TRBV6-3 | CASSYSHLAGGTQYF
TRBJ2-2 | TRBV7-8 | CASSFLRPGSGELFF
TRBJ1-1 | TRBV5-1 | CASSYETRLNTEAFF
TRBJ2-2 | TRBV7-9 | CASSPLRSSANTGELFF
TRBJ2-3 | TRBV4-1 | CASSHPPQGLAGVTDTQYF
TRBJ2-5 | TRBV6-2/TRBV6-3 | CASSYSSTKQETQYF
TRBJ2-7 | TRBV18 | CASSPPGRGTYEQYF
TRBJ2-3 | TRBV18 | CASSPLAGSTDTQYF
TRBJ1-4 | TRBV15 | CATSKEQVRGTNEKLFF
TRBJ1-2 | TRBV10-3 | CAISQQEGDGYTF
TRBJ2-5 | TRBV5-1 | CASSVGLPGETQYF
TRBJ2-7 | TRBV18 | CASSPGTGGYEQYF
TRBJ1-5 | TRBV19 | CASSAYRDQPQHF
TRBJ1-2 | TRBV19 | CASWGRSNYGYTF
TRBJ1-2 | TRBV29-1 | CSVEEALFYGYTF
TRBJ1-2 | TRBV28 | CASSLSGYGYTF
TRBJ1-2 | TRBV30 | CAWENIRTGRSGGYTF
TRBJ2-1 | TRBV5-4 | CASSSSGGRDEQFF
TRBJ2-5 | TRBV7-2 | CASSLQRGQETQYF
TRBJ1-5 | TRBV28 | CASSFSWGSQPQHF
TRBJ2-3 | TRBV3-1/TRBV3-2 | CASRNRESTDTQYF
TRBJ1-1 | TRBV18 | CASSPQKGGGTEAFF
TRBJ2-6 | TRBV7-2 | CASSLGQQGAVPGANVLTF
TRBJ1-4 | TRBV28 | CASATVWATNEKLFF
TRBJ2-7 | TRBV7-9 | CASSLQDYHEQYF
TRBJ2-3 | TRBV4-3 | CASSHSSGQVTDTQYF
TRBJ2-1 | TRBV7-7 | CASRVGNEQFF
TRBJ1-1 | TRBV19 | CASTLRGIRTEAFF
TRBJ2-3 | TRBV27 | CASSLREVDTQYF
TRBJ2-2 | TRBV5-1 | CASSSGHLNTGELFF
TRBJ1-5 | TRBV5-6 | CASSLATRGSGQPQHF
TRBJ2-7 | TRBV21-1 | CASSYPSPGFSYEQYF
TRBJ2-7 | TRBV7-8 | CASSVEQGTYEQYF
TRBJ2-2 | TRBV5-4 | CASSSGTGVTGELFF
TRBJ1-4 | TRBV30 | CAWGTGQGNEKLFF
TRBJ1-1 | TRBV21-1 | CASSKAAQDTLMNTEAFF
TRBJ2-3 | TRBV7-9 | CASSPTGQRDTDTQYF
TRBJ2-7 | TRBV12-3/TRBV12-4 | CASSLQGSYEQYF
TRBJ1-1 | TRBV7-2 | CASSLVGGEWGTEAFF
TRBJ2-6 | TRBV5-1 | CASSPLSGANVLTF
TRBJ1-4 | TRBV25-1 | CASSATGQGKLFF
TRBJ1-6 | TRBV30 | CAWSATGTGDNSPLHF
TRBJ1-4 | TRBV7-2 | CASSLIGGADEKLFF
TRBJ2-5 | TRBV7-9 | CASSPGPSGDQQETQYF
TRBJ2-5 | TRBV3-1/TRBV3-2 | CASSQDRTSQETQYF
TRBJ1-3 | TRBV5-6 | CASSFPGLGNTIYF
TRBJ1-6 | TRBV19 | CASSPVRYHSPLHF
TRBJ1-5 | TRBV12-5 | CASGLGDTSNQPQHF
TRBJ2-3 | TRBV27 | CASSWGGPDTQYF
TRBJ1-5 | TRBV2 | CASSDRDSQPQHF
TRBJ2-3 | TRBV7-9 | CASSDQGDTQYF
TRBJ1-6 | TRBV5-4 | CASSTRDRGNNSPLHF